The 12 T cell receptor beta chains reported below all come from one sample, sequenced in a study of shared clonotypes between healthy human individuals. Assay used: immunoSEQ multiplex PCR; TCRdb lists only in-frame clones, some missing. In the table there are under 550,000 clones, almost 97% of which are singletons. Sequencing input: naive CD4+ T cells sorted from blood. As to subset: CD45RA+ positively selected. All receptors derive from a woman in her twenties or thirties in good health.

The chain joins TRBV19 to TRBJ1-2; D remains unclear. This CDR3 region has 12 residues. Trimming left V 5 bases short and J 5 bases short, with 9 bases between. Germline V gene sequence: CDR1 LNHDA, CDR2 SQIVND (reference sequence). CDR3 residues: CASSLSGYGYTF. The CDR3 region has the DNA TGTGCCAGTAGTCTTTCGGGATATGGCTACACCTTC. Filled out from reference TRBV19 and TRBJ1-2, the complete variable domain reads DGGITQSPKYLFRKEGQNVTLSCEQNLNHDAMYWYRQDPGQGLRLIYYSQIVNDFQKGDIAEGYSVSREKKESFPLTVTSAQKNPTAFYLCASSLSGYGYTFGSGTRLTVV.

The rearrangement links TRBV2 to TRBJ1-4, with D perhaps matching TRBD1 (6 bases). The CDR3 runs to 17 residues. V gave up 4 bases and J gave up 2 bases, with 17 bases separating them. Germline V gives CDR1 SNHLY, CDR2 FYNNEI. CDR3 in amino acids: CASSARESGATNEKLFF. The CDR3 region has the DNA TGTGCCAGCAGTGCGCGAGAGTCGGGGGCGACTAATGAAAAACTGTTTTTT.

CDR3 DNA: TGTGCCAGCAGTTACTCATATAGGGACTACGAGCAGTACTTC. Translation: CASSYSYRDYEQYF. V and J are TRBV6-6 and TRBJ2-7, with D uncertain. This CDR3 is built from 14 residues. Germline CDR1 and CDR2: MNHNY and SVGAGI (reference sequence). Deletions cut 0 bases from V and 3 bases from J, with 9 bases between.

CDR3 sequence reads: CASSAVFVQYF. The CDR3 DNA is TGTGCCAGCAGTGCAGTTTTCGTGCAGTACTTC. The chain links TRBV6-5 to TRBJ2-7, with no clear D. The germline gives CDR1 MNHEY, CDR2 SVGAGI. The CDR3 has 11 amino acids. The V gene lost 5 bases and the J gene lost 9 bases, with 11 bases spanning the gap.

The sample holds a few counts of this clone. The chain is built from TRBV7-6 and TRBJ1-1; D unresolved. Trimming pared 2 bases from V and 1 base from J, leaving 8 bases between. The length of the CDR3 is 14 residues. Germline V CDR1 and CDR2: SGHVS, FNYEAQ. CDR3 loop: CASSLLLENTEAFF. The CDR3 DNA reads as TGTGCCAGCAGCTTATTGTTGGAGAACACTGAAGCTTTCTTT.

CDR3 region: CASSLRTGGSYEQYF. Here the CDR3 DNA reads TGCGCCAGCAGCCTCCGGACAGGGGGCTCCTACGAGCAGTACTTC. The J gene is TRBJ2-7, the V gene TRBV10-1, with 10 bases that match TRBD1. V gave up 6 bases and J gave up 0 bases; unmatched junction bases: 5. Germline V gene data show CDR1 as WNHNN and CDR2 as SYGVQD (reference sequence). CDR3 length: 15 residues.

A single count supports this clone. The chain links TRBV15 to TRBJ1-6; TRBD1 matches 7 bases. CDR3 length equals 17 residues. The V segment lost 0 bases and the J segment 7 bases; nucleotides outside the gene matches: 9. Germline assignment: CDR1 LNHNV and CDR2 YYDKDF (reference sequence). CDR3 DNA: TGTGCCACCAGCAGAGATCCGATTCAACAGGGGAATTCACCCCTCCACTTT. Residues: CATSRDPIQQGNSPLHF.

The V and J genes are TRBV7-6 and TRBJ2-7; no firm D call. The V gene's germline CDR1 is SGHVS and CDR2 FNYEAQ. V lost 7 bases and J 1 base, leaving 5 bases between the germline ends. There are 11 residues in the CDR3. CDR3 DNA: TGTGCCAGCACCTCGTCCTACGAGCAGTACTTC. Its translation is CASTSSYEQYF. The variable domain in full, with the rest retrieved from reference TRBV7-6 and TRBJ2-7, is GAGVSQSPRYKVTKRGQDVALRCDPISGHVSLYWYRQALGQGPEFLTYFNYEAQQDKSGLPNDRFSAERPEGSISTLTIQRTEQRDSAMYRCASTSSYEQYFGPGTRLTVT.

The chain's CDR3 is CASSLWAGRGTEAFF. The CDR3, as DNA: TGTGCCAGCAGTTTATGGGCAGGGCGGGGCACTGAAGCTTTCTTT. This chain links TRBV28 with TRBJ1-1, with D possibly TRBD1 on 5 matching bases. The CDR3 totals 15 residues. The V end was cut by 0 bases, the J end by 4 bases, with 12 bases between. Germline CDR1 MDHEN, CDR2 SYDVKM.

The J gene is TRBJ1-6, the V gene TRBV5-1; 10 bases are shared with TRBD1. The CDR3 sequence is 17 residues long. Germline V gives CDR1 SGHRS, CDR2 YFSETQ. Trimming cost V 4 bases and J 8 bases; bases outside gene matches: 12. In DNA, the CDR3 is TGCGCCAGCAGCCGAGGAGGGACAGGGGATCAGGATTCACCCCTCCACTTT. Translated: CASSRGGTGDQDSPLHF.

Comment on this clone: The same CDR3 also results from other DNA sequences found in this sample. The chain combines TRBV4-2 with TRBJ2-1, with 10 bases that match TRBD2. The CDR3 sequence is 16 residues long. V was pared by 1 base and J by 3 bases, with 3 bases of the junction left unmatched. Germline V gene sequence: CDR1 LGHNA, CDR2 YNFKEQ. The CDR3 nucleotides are TGTGCCAGCAGCCAAGGCGGACTAGCGGTCTACAATGAGCAGTTCTTC. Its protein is CASSQGGLAVYNEQFF.

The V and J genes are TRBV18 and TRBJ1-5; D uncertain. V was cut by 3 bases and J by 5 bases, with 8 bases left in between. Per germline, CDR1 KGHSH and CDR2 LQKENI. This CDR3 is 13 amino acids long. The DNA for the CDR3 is TGTGCCAGCTCACCTACAGAATATCAGCCCCAGCATTTT. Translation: CASSPTEYQPQHF.